This TCR beta chain was sequenced in a study of HIV-infected patients and healthy controls. A single record per CDR3 protein comes from TCRdb applying MiXCR to the 5' RACE reads. The sample includes around 58,000 distinct CDR3 sequences, about 19% of them seen just once. The junction had 10 bases not matched to a gene; V was cut back by 6 bases and J by 6 bases. Germline CDR1 reads KGHSH; CDR2 reads LQKENI. There are 15 residues in the CDR3. There are many counts of this clonotype. Sequences were obtained from CD4+ T cells from blood. The sequence derives from a human donor in good health. The V and J genes are TRBV18 and TRBJ1-5; 8 bases align to TRBD1. DNA of the CDR3: TGTGCCAGCTCTCCCGGACAGGGAGGGGCTCAGCCCCAGCATTTT. Its translation: CASSPGQGGAQPQHF. The entire variable domain, with the rest obtained from reference TRBV18 and TRBJ1-5, is as follows: NAGVMQNPRHLVRRRGQEARLRCSPMKGHSHVYWYRQLPEEGLKFMVYLQKENIIDESGMPKERFSAEFPKEGPSILRIQQVVRGDSAAYFCASSPGQGGAQPQHFGDGTRLSIL.